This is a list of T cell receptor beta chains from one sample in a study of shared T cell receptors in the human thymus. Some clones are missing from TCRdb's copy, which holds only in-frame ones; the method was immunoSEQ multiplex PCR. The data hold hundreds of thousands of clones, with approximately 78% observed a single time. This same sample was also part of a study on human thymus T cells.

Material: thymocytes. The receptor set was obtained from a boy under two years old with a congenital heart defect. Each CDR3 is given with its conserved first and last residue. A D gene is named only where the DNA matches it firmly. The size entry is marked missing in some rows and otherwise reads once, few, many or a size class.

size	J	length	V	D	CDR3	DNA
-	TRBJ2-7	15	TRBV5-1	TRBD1	CASSLGPTGDYEQYF	TGCGCCAGCAGCTTGGGACCCACAGGGGACTACGAGCAGTACTTC
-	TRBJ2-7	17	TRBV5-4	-	CASTSYPGLWPSYEQYF	TGTGCCAGCACCTCATACCCGGGACTGTGGCCTTCCTACGAGCAGTACTTC
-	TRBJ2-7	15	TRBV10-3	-	CASQTTDSLSYEQYF	TGTGCCTCACAAACCACGGACTCCCTCTCCTACGAGCAGTACTTC
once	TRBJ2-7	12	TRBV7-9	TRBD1	CASSPTGPEQYF	TGTGCCAGCAGCCCGACAGGGCCCGAGCAGTACTTC
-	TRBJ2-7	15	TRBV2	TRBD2	CATLVAGALAYEQYF	TGTGCCACCCTCGTAGCGGGCGCTCTTGCCTACGAGCAGTACTTC
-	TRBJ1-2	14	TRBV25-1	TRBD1	CASSGPDRVYGYTF	TGTGCCAGCAGTGGGCCCGACAGGGTCTATGGCTACACCTTC
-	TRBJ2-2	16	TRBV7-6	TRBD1	CASKRGQWGKGGELFF	TGTGCCAGCAAGAGGGGACAGTGGGGGAAGGGCGGGGAGCTGTTTTTT
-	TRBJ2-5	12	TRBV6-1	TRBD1	CASEGAGETQYF	TGTGCCAGCGAGGGGGCCGGGGAGACCCAGTACTTC
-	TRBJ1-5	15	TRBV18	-	CASSLEEADNQPQHF	TGTGCCAGCTCACTCGAGGAGGCAGACAATCAGCCCCAGCATTTT
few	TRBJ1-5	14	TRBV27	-	CASSFPPRDQPQHF	TGTGCCAGCAGTTTCCCACCCAGGGATCAGCCCCAGCATTTT
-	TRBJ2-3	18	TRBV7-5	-	CVRSLGVRAALSTDTQYF	TGTGTCAGAAGCTTAGGGGTGAGAGCGGCCCTCAGCACAGATACGCAGTATTTT
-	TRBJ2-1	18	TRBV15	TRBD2	CATSRLPPGRAVNNEQFF	TGTGCCACCAGCAGATTACCCCCCGGGAGGGCAGTTAACAATGAGCAGTTCTTC
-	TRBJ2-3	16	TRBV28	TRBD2	CASSSSPLAGTDTQYF	TGTGCCAGCAGTTCGTCCCCGCTAGCGGGGACAGATACGCAGTATTTT
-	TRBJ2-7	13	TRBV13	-	CASSPRASYEQYF	TGTGCCAGCAGCCCCAGGGCTTCCTACGAGCAGTACTTC
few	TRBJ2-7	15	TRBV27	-	CASSFQRAPAYEQYF	TGTGCCAGCAGTTTTCAGCGGGCGCCGGCCTACGAGCAGTACTTC
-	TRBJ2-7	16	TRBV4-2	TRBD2	CASSHLAGGSSYEQYF	TGTGCCAGCAGCCACCTAGCGGGAGGGAGCTCCTACGAGCAGTACTTC
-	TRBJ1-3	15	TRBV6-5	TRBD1	CASRPQGARGNTIYF	TGTGCCAGCAGGCCACAGGGGGCGAGGGGAAACACCATATATTTT
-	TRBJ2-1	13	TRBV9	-	CASSPRSGYEQFF	TGTGCCAGCAGCCCACGAAGCGGATATGAGCAGTTCTTC
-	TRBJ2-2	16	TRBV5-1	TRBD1	CASSLNRQDRPGELFF	TGCGCCAGCAGCTTGAATCGGCAGGACAGGCCCGGGGAGCTGTTTTTT
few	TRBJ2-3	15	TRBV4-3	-	CASSRTEYSTDTQYF	TGCGCCAGCAGCCGAACAGAGTATAGCACAGATACGCAGTATTTT
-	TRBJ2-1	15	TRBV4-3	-	CASSLEDTSNDEQFF	TGCGCCAGCTCCCTGGAAGACACCTCCAATGATGAGCAGTTCTTC
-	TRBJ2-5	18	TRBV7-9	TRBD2	CASSLASPAGVPQETQYF	TGTGCCAGCAGCTTAGCGTCGCCAGCGGGAGTTCCCCAAGAGACCCAGTACTTC